Listed here is a single TCR beta chain. Its antigen is currently unknown. This sample stems from a study of graft-versus-host responses after intestinal transplantation. Across the whole study: Each transplant was multivisceral, liver-intestinal, or isolated intestinal.

Only in-frame clones appear in the TCRdb table, and some are missing; sequencing was by immunoSEQ multiplex PCR. The sample carries about 70,000 clones, around 95% recorded once. The length of the CDR3 is 16 residues. The source material was unstimulated CD8+ T cells sorted from spleen or lymph node cells, sampled before intestinal transplant. The chain couples TRBV1 to TRBJ2-1; TRBD2 is the table's D call, not checked against the DNA. TRBV1 is listed as a pseudogene. The TCR sequence derives from a human donor who received an intestinal transplant. The CDR3 here is CTSSQDPESDYNEQFF. The CDR3, as DNA: TGCACCAGCAGCCAAGACCCCGAGTCCGATTACAATGAGCAGTTCTTC.